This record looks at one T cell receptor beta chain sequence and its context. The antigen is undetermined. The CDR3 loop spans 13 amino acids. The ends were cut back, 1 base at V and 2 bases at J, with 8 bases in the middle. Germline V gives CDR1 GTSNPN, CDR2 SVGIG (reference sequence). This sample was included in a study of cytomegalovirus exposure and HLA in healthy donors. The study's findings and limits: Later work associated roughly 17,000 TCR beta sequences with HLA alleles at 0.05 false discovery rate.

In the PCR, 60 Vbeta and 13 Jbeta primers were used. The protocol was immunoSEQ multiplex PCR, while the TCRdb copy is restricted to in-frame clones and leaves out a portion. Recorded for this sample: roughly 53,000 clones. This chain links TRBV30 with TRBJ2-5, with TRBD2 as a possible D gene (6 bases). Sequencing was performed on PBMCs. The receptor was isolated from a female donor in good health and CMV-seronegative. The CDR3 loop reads CAWSGDSQETQYF. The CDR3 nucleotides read TGTGCCTGGAGTGGGGACTCTCAAGAGACCCAGTACTTC.